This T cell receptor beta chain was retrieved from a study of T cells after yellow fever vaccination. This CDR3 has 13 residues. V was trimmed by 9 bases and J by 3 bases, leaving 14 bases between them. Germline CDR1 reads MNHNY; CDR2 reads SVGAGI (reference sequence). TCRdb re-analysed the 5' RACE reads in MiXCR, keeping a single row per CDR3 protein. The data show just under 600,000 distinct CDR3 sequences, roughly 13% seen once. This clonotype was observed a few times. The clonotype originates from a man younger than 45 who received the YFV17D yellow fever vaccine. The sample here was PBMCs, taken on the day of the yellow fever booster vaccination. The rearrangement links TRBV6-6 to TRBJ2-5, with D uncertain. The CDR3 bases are TGTGCCAGTACGAGAGGCCCAGAAGAGACCCAGTACTTC. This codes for CASTRGPEETQYF.